A single sample is the source of the 21 T cell receptor beta chains below, sequenced in a study of T cell changes during pregnancy in multiple sclerosis. Sequencing was performed with immunoSEQ multiplex PCR; in TCRdb, only in-frame clones are kept and a portion is missing. This sample has approximately 110,000 clones, with roughly nine tenths found just once. Sequencing was performed on peripheral blood, taken after pregnancy. The receptors were sampled from a female donor with multiple sclerosis, enrolled in a pregnancy study.

The chain joins TRBV5-1 to TRBJ1-5; D possibly corresponds to TRBD1 (6 bases). Trimming stripped 4 bases from V and 3 bases from J, with 8 bases between. Germline loops: CDR1 SGHRS, CDR2 YFSETQ. The CDR3 is 13 amino acids. The CDR3 protein is CASSRDTNQPQHF. For the CDR3, the DNA is TGCGCCAGCAGCCGGGACACCAATCAGCCCCAGCATTTT.

The V gene is TRBV2, the J gene TRBJ2-3; D perhaps matches TRBD2 (5 bases). The V and J ends lost 7 bases and 7 bases respectively, with 12 bases between them. The CDR3 runs 12 residues. CDR1 and CDR2 (germline): SNHLY, FYNNEI. CDR3 nucleotides: TGTGCCAGCAAGGAGGACTTCAATACGCAGTATTTT. Its translation: CASKEDFNTQYF.

The CDR3 DNA follows: TGTGCCAGCAGCTTGTCCGGGGGGATTCAAGAGACCCAGTACTTC. It codes for CASSLSGGIQETQYF. This rearrangement joins TRBV5-4 to TRBJ2-5; 7 bases match TRBD2. V shed 1 base and J 2 bases; nucleotides not matched to a gene: 5. Germline CDR1 reads SGHNT; CDR2 reads YYREEE (reference sequence). CDR3 length equals 15 residues.

The rearrangement links TRBV5-1 to TRBJ2-5; no definite D call. V was pared by 1 base and J by 3 bases, with 10 bases between. The germline CDR1 and CDR2 sequences are SGHRS and YFSETQ. This CDR3 comprises 14 residues. The CDR3 DNA reads TGCGCCAGCAGCTTGTTTGTCGGTGAAGAGACCCAGTACTTC. Its translation: CASSLFVGEETQYF.

The sample holds many counts of this clone. V usage is TRBV10-3 and J usage is TRBJ1-5; 7 nucleotides agree with TRBD1. This CDR3 has 14 residues. Germline V lookup: CDR1 ENHRY, CDR2 SYGVKD. Trimming removed 11 bases from V and 0 bases from J; junction bases left unmatched: 7. CDR3 DNA: TGTGCCTCCGGGACAGCGGATAGCAATCAGCCCCAGCATTTT. Translating it yields CASGTADSNQPQHF.

This rearrangement joins TRBV4-1 to TRBJ2-1, with D possibly being TRBD2 (7 bases). Germline CDR1 is MGHRA and CDR2 is YSYEKL. The ends were cut back, 6 bases at V and 5 bases at J, with 17 bases in the middle. The CDR3 is 15 amino acids. The CDR3 loop is CASRPGAGEDNEQFF. CDR3 in DNA: TGCGCCAGCAGGCCGGGGGCGGGGGAAGACAATGAGCAGTTCTTC.

This chain connects TRBV5-4 to TRBJ2-2; TRBD2 aligns across 14 bases. The germline V gene encodes CDR1 SGHNT and CDR2 YYREEE (reference sequence). This CDR3 is built from 19 residues. V dropped 4 bases and J dropped 2; count of bases not matched to a gene: 10. The CDR3 coding sequence is TGTGCCAGCAGCCCTCCCGGGACTAGCGGGGGTAGAAACACCGGGGAGCTGTTTTTT. It specifies CASSPPGTSGGRNTGELFF.

V and J are TRBV14 and TRBJ2-1; TRBD1 aligns across 8 bases. After removal of 4 bases from V and 4 bases from J, the junction contained 9 bases not matched to a gene. This CDR3 is 16 amino acids long. The germline CDR1 and CDR2 sequences are SGHDN and FVKESK. CDR3: CASSPYAGQEYNEQFF. In nucleotides, the CDR3 is TGTGCCAGCAGCCCCTATGCGGGACAGGAATACAATGAGCAGTTCTTC.

The table lists this clone with a count of one. The J gene is TRBJ2-5, the V gene TRBV7-3, with 12 bases identical to TRBD2. The CDR3 loop spans 18 amino acids. After removal of 2 bases from V and 2 bases from J, the junction contained 9 bases not matched to a gene. The germline V gene encodes CDR1 SGHTA and CDR2 FQGTGA. The DNA of the CDR3 is TGTGCCAGCAGCTTAGGGCCCATAGGACTAGCGGGGCAAGAGACCCAGTACTTC. It is translated as CASSLGPIGLAGQETQYF.

The chain has TRBV20-1 and TRBJ2-7; D possibly corresponds to TRBD1 (6 bases). The CDR3 totals 11 residues. Per germline, CDR1 DFQATT and CDR2 SNEGSKA (reference sequence). V was shortened by 0 bases and J by 7 bases, with 7 bases between the two germline ends. In DNA, the CDR3 is TGCAGTGCTAGAGAAGACAGGGAGCAGTACTTC. It codes for CSAREDREQYF.

J is TRBJ1-1 and V is TRBV7-3, with 7 bases identical to TRBD1. Trimming took 1 base from V and 1 from J; bases not matched to a gene: 12. This CDR3 region has 18 residues. Germline V lookup: CDR1 SGHTA, CDR2 FQGTGA. In nucleotides, the CDR3 is TGTGCCAGCAGCTTAATAGGTGGCGGACAGGTCTCGAACACTGAAGCTTTCTTT. It translates to CASSLIGGGQVSNTEAFF.

The chain joins TRBV5-6 to TRBJ2-7, with a weak D call TRBD2 (6 bases). The CDR3 sequence is 14 residues long. CDR1 is SGHDT, CDR2 YYEEEE, per germline. The V end lost 5 bases, the J end lost 2 bases, and 14 bases lay between the germline ends. CDR3 residues: CASRPRDLPYEQYF. The CDR3 DNA reads as TGTGCCAGCAGACCCCGGGACTTGCCCTACGAGCAGTACTTC.

The chain joins TRBV7-8 to TRBJ1-5, with D maybe TRBD1 (5 bases). Trimming left V 0 bases short and J 0 bases short, with 12 bases between. The CDR3 has 17 residues. Per the germline V gene, CDR1 is SGHVS and CDR2 is FQNEAQ. The CDR3 coding sequence is TGTGCCAGCAGCTTAGCGCGGGGGGGTTATAGCAATCAGCCCCAGCATTTT. Its translation is CASSLARGGYSNQPQHF.

The gene calls are TRBV19 and TRBJ1-1; no clear D gene. Germline V gene lookup returns CDR1 LNHDA and CDR2 SQIVND (reference sequence). V was clipped by 3 bases and J by 3 bases, with 8 bases between them. This CDR3 comprises 13 residues. DNA of the CDR3: TGTGCCAGTAGTATTTTCCGGGACACTGAAGCTTTCTTT. Its translation is CASSIFRDTEAFF.

This CDR3 reads CASKGGADNSPLHF. In DNA, the CDR3 is TGTGCCAGCAAGGGGGGGGCTGATAATTCACCCCTCCACTTT. The chain joins TRBV6-5 to TRBJ1-6; maybe TRBD1 (6 bases). Germline V CDR1 and CDR2: MNHEY, SVGAGI. The CDR3 contains 14 residues. Trimming pared 7 bases from V and 5 bases from J, leaving 12 bases between.

In its sample, this clone was seen once. The chain joins TRBV15 to TRBJ2-3, with 8 bases that match TRBD2. V was clipped by 3 bases and J by 4 bases; unmatched bases: 6. The length of the CDR3 is 15 residues. Germline lookup yields CDR1 LNHNV and CDR2 YYDKDF (reference sequence). CDR3 residues: CATSRYGGASDTQYF. CDR3 nucleotides: TGTGCCACCAGCAGGTACGGGGGGGCCTCAGATACGCAGTATTTT.

The CDR3 loop is CASSVGGGPGSYNSPLHF. The CDR3 coding sequence is TGTGCCAGCAGCGTAGGAGGAGGCCCGGGCTCCTATAATTCACCCCTCCACTTT. The chain joins TRBV9 to TRBJ1-6; D ambiguous. The germline CDR1 and CDR2 sequences are SGDLS and YYNGEE. V lost 0 bases to trimming and J lost 0 bases, with 13 bases between them. CDR3 size: 18 residues.

The rearrangement links TRBV13 to TRBJ1-2; D is perhaps TRBD1 (5 bases). CDR3 length: 13 residues. V was pared by 4 bases and J by 4 bases, with 10 bases between. From germline, CDR1 is PRHDT and CDR2 FYEKMQ (reference sequence). Here the CDR3 DNA reads TGTGCCAGCAGCTCACAGGAGTTCTATGGCTACACCTTC. Translated: CASSSQEFYGYTF.

The V and J genes are TRBV6-5 and TRBJ2-2, with 8 bases fitting TRBD1. Losses at the gene ends were 5 bases for V and 4 bases for J; bases not matched to a gene: 3. From germline, CDR1 is MNHEY and CDR2 SVGAGI. The CDR3 totals 14 residues. The CDR3: CASSGTGATGELFF. For the CDR3, the DNA is TGTGCCAGCAGTGGGACAGGAGCCACCGGGGAGCTGTTTTTT.

DNA for the CDR3: TGTGCCAGCAGCGTAACGGGGACAGCCTACAATGAGCAGTTCTTC. Protein: CASSVTGTAYNEQFF. The chain combines TRBV9 with TRBJ2-1; 7 bases are a match to TRBD1. The CDR3 is 15 residues long. Germline loops: CDR1 SGDLS, CDR2 YYNGEE. With V trimmed by 1 base and J by 2 bases, 3 bases remained unmatched.

The rearrangement links TRBV10-1 to TRBJ2-3; D ambiguous. The CDR3 covers 15 residues. Trimming removed 3 bases from V and 6 bases from J, with 16 bases in between. Germline CDR1 WNHNN, CDR2 SYGVQD (reference sequence). The CDR3 DNA reads TGCGCCAGCAGTGATACCCGGTCCTGGGCGGATACGCAGTATTTT. Its protein is CASSDTRSWADTQYF.